These T cell receptor beta chains were read from a single sample in a study of cytomegalovirus exposure and HLA in healthy donors. Libraries were prepared by immunoSEQ multiplex PCR; TCRdb keeps only in-frame clonotypes and omits some of them. The sample consists of fewer than 110,000 clones, about three quarters of them appearing once. Sample: PBMCs. The source of these receptors is a man between 25 and 39 years old in good health and CMV-seronegative. Both conserved end residues are part of each CDR3. Fields, in order: D gene, clone size, J gene, V gene, CDR3 DNA, CDR3 protein. D genes are given only for firm matches. For some rows the clone size is stated as once, few or many, or as a class when expanded; others skip it.

TRBD1 | NA | TRBJ1-4 | TRBV5-4 | TGTGCCAGCAGCGCCGGGACAGGGTATGAAAAACTGTTTTTT | CASSAGTGYEKLFF
TRBD1 | NA | TRBJ2-5 | TRBV5-1 | TGCGCCAGCAGCTTGGGGCAGGGGGCTTCGACGGGAGAGACCCAGTACTTC | CASSLGQGASTGETQYF
TRBD2 | NA | TRBJ2-1 | TRBV7-2 | TGTGCCAGCAGCCCAGCTAGCGGCGCCTACAATGAGCAGTTCTTC | CASSPASGAYNEQFF
TRBD2 | once | TRBJ2-7 | TRBV4-1 | TGCGCCAGCAGCCAAGCACGTTGGCGGGAGACGACCTACGAGCAGTACTTC | CASSQARWRETTYEQYF
NA | once | TRBJ2-2 | TRBV7-8 | TGTGCCAGCAGCTTAGCGGGGGCGGGCACCGGGGAGCTGTTTTTT | CASSLAGAGTGELFF
TRBD2 | NA | TRBJ2-7 | TRBV7-3 | TGTGCCAGCAGCTTAAGCGGGGGGGCGAACGAGCAGTACTTC | CASSLSGGANEQYF
TRBD2 | NA | TRBJ2-5 | TRBV5-1 | TGCGCCAGCAGCATAACCGGGACTACCGGGGAGACCCAGTACTTC | CASSITGTTGETQYF
TRBD2 | NA | TRBJ2-1 | TRBV5-1 | TGCGCCAGCAGCTTGGCCGGGCTAGCGGGGGGGAATGAGCAGTTCTTC | CASSLAGLAGGNEQFF
TRBD1 | few | TRBJ1-1 | TRBV2 | TGTGCCAGCAGCTTCACAGGGGGCAGCACTGAAGCTTTCTTT | CASSFTGGSTEAFF
NA | once | TRBJ1-3 | TRBV19 | TGTGCCAGTAGTCGCACCACAGGGCCCTCTGGAAACACCATATATTTT | CASSRTTGPSGNTIYF
NA | few | TRBJ1-2 | TRBV5-1 | TGCGCCAGCAGCCCGCAGGGCCCAACAGGGTATGGCTACACCTTC | CASSPQGPTGYGYTF
NA | NA | TRBJ2-3 | TRBV19 | TGTGCCAGTAGAGGCGAGGAAGATACGCAGTATTTT | CASRGEEDTQYF
TRBD1 | NA | TRBJ2-7 | TRBV5-1 | TGCGCCAGCAGCACCAACAGGGGAGACGAGCAGTACTTC | CASSTNRGDEQYF
NA | NA | TRBJ2-3 | TRBV28 | TGTGCCAGCTTGGGAGTACTTGCAGATACGCAGTATTTT | CASLGVLADTQYF
NA | NA | TRBJ2-2 | TRBV10-3 | TGTGCCATCACCCGGGAGAGGGGCACCGGGGAGCTGTTTTTT | CAITRERGTGELFF
NA | NA | TRBJ2-3 | TRBV30 | TGTGCCTGGAGCCGGGAGAGAAGCACAGATACGCAGTATTTT | CAWSRERSTDTQYF
TRBD1 | NA | TRBJ2-1 | TRBV5-1 | TGCGCCAGCAGCTTGGCCGGGACAGGGGTTGACAATGAGCAGTTCTTC | CASSLAGTGVDNEQFF
TRBD2 | NA | TRBJ2-1 | TRBV9 | TGTGCCAGCAGCGTAGCGGGAGGAGACAATGAGCAGTTCTTC | CASSVAGGDNEQFF
TRBD1 | few | TRBJ1-5 | TRBV4-2 | TGTGCCAGCAGCCAAGATCGGGGGACAGCGGGTCTGGCCCAGCATTTT | CASSQDRGTAGLAQHF
TRBD2 | NA | TRBJ2-7 | TRBV29-1 | TGCAGCGTTGCTCTTCGGACTAGCGCTGGGGAGCAGTACTTC | CSVALRTSAGEQYF
TRBD2 | once | TRBJ2-1 | TRBV7-2 | TGTGCCAGCAGCTTAGTAGCGGGCAATGAGCAGTTCTTC | CASSLVAGNEQFF
TRBD2 | NA | TRBJ2-7 | TRBV7-3 | TGTGCCAGCAGCCGTAGCGGGGATTCTTACGAGCAGTACTTC | CASSRSGDSYEQYF
NA | few | TRBJ2-1 | TRBV11-2 | TGTGCCAGCAGCTTAAAGCTGAAAGAGCAGTTCTTC | CASSLKLKEQFF
TRBD1 | few | TRBJ2-2 | TRBV5-6 | TGTGCCAGCAGCTTGTTGGGGACAGGGGTCTTGGCCGGGGAGCTGTTTTTT | CASSLLGTGVLAGELFF
NA | NA | TRBJ1-4 | TRBV15 | TGTGCCACCAGCAGAGAATCCGGGGTCCTTAATGAAAAACTGTTTTTT | CATSRESGVLNEKLFF
NA | NA | TRBJ2-3 | TRBV19 | TGTGCCAGTAGTAACGGAGGAGCAGATACGCAGTATTTT | CASSNGGADTQYF
NA | NA | TRBJ2-5 | TRBV25-1 | TGTGCCAGCAGTGAATATGGCAGTTTGGAGACCCAGTACTTC | CASSEYGSLETQYF
NA | NA | TRBJ1-5 | TRBV21-1 | TGTGCCAGCTCCGAACGTCGGGGGGACACACGACCCTTAAGCAATCAGCCCCAGCATTTT | CASSERRGDTRPLSNQPQHF
NA | NA | TRBJ2-2 | TRBV15 | TGTGCCACCAGCAGGGGGGGGCCTCGGAACACCGGGGAGCTGTTTTTT | CATSRGGPRNTGELFF
NA | NA | TRBJ2-7 | TRBV10-1 | TGCGCCAGCAGTGAGAGCGGGCTCGACGAGCAGTACTTC | CASSESGLDEQYF
NA | NA | TRBJ2-7 | TRBV5-1 | TGCGCCAGCAGCTCGGCAGAGGGACAATCCTACTACGAGCAGTACTTC | CASSSAEGQSYYEQYF
TRBD1 | NA | TRBJ1-1 | TRBV19 | TGTGCCAGTAGACGAGAAGGGCAGGGGGCGCGAACTGAAGCTTTCTTT | CASRREGQGARTEAFF
NA | NA | TRBJ1-1 | TRBV7-8 | TGTGCCAGCAGCTATGCCGCGAGTGGGAACACTGAAGCTTTCTTT | CASSYAASGNTEAFF
TRBD2 | once | TRBJ2-7 | TRBV28 | TGTGCCAGCAGTTTAGGAGGGCGGGAGATGAGCTCCTACGAGCAGTACTTC | CASSLGGREMSSYEQYF
NA | NA | TRBJ2-2 | TRBV28 | TGTGCCAGCAGCACTGAGTGGGGGCTAAACACCGGGGAGCTGTTTTTT | CASSTEWGLNTGELFF
TRBD1 | NA | TRBJ2-1 | TRBV4-2 | TGTGCCAGCAGCCAAGAGCAGGGGGCGGGATACAATGAGCAGTTCTTC | CASSQEQGAGYNEQFF
NA | NA | TRBJ1-2 | TRBV29-1 | TGCAGCGTAGGGCGCCAGCCTCCTTTAGGGGACACCTTC | CSVGRQPPLGDTF
TRBD1 | NA | TRBJ2-7 | TRBV28 | TGTGCCAGCAGTCCCGGGACAGGGGGCTATTACGAGCAGTACTTC | CASSPGTGGYYEQYF
TRBD1 | once | TRBJ2-7 | TRBV6-1 | TGTGCCAGCAGGGGGACAGTGCAGTACTTC | CASRGTVQYF
TRBD2 | once | TRBJ2-7 | TRBV28 | TGTGCCAGCAGCAGTGGGGGGGGAATTCCCTACGAGCAGTACTTC | CASSSGGGIPYEQYF
TRBD1 | NA | TRBJ1-1 | TRBV15 | TGTGCCACCAGCAGAGACCCCATCCGACAGGGCGGGAACACTGAAGCTTTCTTT | CATSRDPIRQGGNTEAFF
TRBD2 | NA | TRBJ2-1 | TRBV11-1 | TGTGCCAGCAGCGGGAGGGCGAGGTTAGGTGAGCAGTTCTTC | CASSGRARLGEQFF
TRBD2 | NA | TRBJ2-2 | TRBV5-1 | TGCGCCAGCACGCGGGAGACGAACACCGGGGAGCTGTTTTTT | CASTRETNTGELFF
NA | NA | TRBJ1-3 | TRBV12-5 | TGTGCTAGTGGTTTGAAGGGAGCCACTCACCCAAACACCATATATTTT | CASGLKGATHPNTIYF
TRBD1 | NA | TRBJ1-5 | TRBV7-8 | TGTGCCAGCAGCCACCCCGGGACAGGTCACAATCAGCCCCAGCATTTT | CASSHPGTGHNQPQHF
TRBD1 | NA | TRBJ2-3 | TRBV15 | TGTGCCACCAGCCTTCGGACAGGGTTTGGCACAGATACGCAGTATTTT | CATSLRTGFGTDTQYF
NA | NA | TRBJ1-2 | TRBV14 | TGTGCCAGCAGCCCTAGGCCCGGAGAATCTAACTATGGCTACACCTTC | CASSPRPGESNYGYTF
NA | NA | TRBJ2-2 | TRBV18 | TGTGCCAGCTCACCCCCGACCGGGGAGCTGTTTTTT | CASSPPTGELFF